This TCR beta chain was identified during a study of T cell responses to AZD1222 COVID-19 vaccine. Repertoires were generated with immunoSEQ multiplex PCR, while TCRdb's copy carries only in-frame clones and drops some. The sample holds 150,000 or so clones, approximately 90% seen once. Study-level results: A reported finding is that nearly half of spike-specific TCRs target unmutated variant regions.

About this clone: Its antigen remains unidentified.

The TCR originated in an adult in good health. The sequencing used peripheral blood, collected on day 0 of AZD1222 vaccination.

CDR3 sequence (DNA): TGCGCCAGCAGCTTAGCGGGGGGGCTGGAGTATGAGCAGTTCTTC. This gives the protein CASSLAGGLEYEQFF. This rearrangement joins TRBV5-1 to TRBJ2-1; 10 bases match TRBD2. The germline CDR1 and CDR2 sequences are SGHRS and YFSETQ. The CDR3 runs to 15 residues. The V and J ends lost 2 bases and 8 bases, in that order; junction bases with no gene match: 7.